This is a list of T cell receptor beta chains from one sample in a study of OX40 agonist ivuxolimab in advanced cancers. The protocol was immunoSEQ multiplex PCR, while the TCRdb copy is restricted to in-frame clones and leaves out a portion. The sample gives under 80,000 clones, around 83% of which show up once; over 2% is in the top ten. The sequenced sample was CD4+ or CD8+ T cells sorted from blood, obtained in a trial of the OX40 agonist ivuxolimab. Receptors originate from an adult with an advanced solid tumor such as melanoma, head and neck, liver or kidney cancer. CDR3s include the opening cysteine and the closing phenylalanine or tryptophan. Fields, in order: V gene, clone size, D gene, J gene, CDR3 protein, CDR3 DNA. The D gene is left open where the match is weak. A clone size is listed for some rows: how often the clone was seen (once, few, many), or a class if it is expanded.

>TRBV2|.|.|TRBJ1-5
CASSIGSTVDQPQHF
TGTGCCAGCAGCATAGGGTCAACGGTCGATCAGCCCCAGCATTTT
>TRBV7-2|.|.|TRBJ1-6
CASSLSYNSPLHF
TGTGCCAGCAGTCTTTCCTATAATTCACCCCTCCACTTT
>TRBV4-1|.|TRBD2|TRBJ2-3
CASSLRGLAGVEDTQYF
TGCGCCAGCAGCCTCCGGGGACTAGCGGGAGTTGAAGATACGCAGTATTTT
>TRBV7-2|.|.|TRBJ1-2
CASSLARVRGYTF
TGTGCCAGCAGCTTAGCGAGGGTACGGGGCTACACCTTC
>TRBV9|.|TRBD2|TRBJ2-3
CASSTSGRAADTDTQYF
TGTGCCAGCAGCACTAGCGGGAGGGCCGCGGACACAGATACGCAGTATTTT
>TRBV5-4|.|.|TRBJ2-7
CASSLPSPGRGDPYEQYF
TGTGCCAGCAGCTTACCGAGCCCGGGACGGGGTGATCCCTACGAGCAGTACTTC
>TRBV6-4|.|TRBD1|TRBJ1-5
CASTGDRPLTPQHF
TGTGCCAGCACCGGGGACAGGCCCTTAACGCCCCAGCATTTT
>TRBV10-3|.|TRBD1|TRBJ1-4
CAISEDRENEKLFF
TGTGCCATCAGTGAGGACAGGGAGAATGAAAAACTGTTTTTT
>TRBV7-9|.|TRBD2|TRBJ2-5
CASSPWGLAGAKTQYF
TGTGCCAGCAGCCCGTGGGGACTAGCGGGAGCTAAGACCCAGTACTTC
>TRBV2|few|.|TRBJ1-1
CASTQRGNTEAFF
TGTGCCAGCACCCAAAGGGGGAACACTGAAGCTTTCTTT
>TRBV6-5|.|TRBD2|TRBJ2-7
CASTQAGDLYEQYF
TGTGCCAGCACCCAAGCGGGGGACCTCTACGAGCAGTACTTC
>TRBV27|.|TRBD1|TRBJ2-3
CASSWTGTGDADTQYF
TGTGCCAGCAGTTGGACCGGGACAGGGGATGCAGATACGCAGTATTTT
>TRBV6-5|.|.|TRBJ2-5
CATGRSEETQYF
TGTGCCACTGGACGGTCCGAAGAGACCCAGTACTTC
>TRBV5-4|.|TRBD1|TRBJ1-4
CASSLDRGTNEKLFF
TGTGCCAGCAGCTTGGACAGGGGTACTAATGAAAAACTGTTTTTT
>TRBV7-2|once|TRBD1|TRBJ1-1
CASSAGQGNTEAFF
TGTGCCAGCAGCGCGGGACAGGGGAACACTGAAGCTTTCTTT
>TRBV27|once|.|TRBJ2-1
CASSLLGRYNEQFF
TGTGCCAGCAGTTTGCTAGGGAGATACAATGAGCAGTTCTTC